This TCR beta chain was sequenced during a study of T cell responses to AZD1222 COVID-19 vaccine. Overall study results and limits: White British ancestry dominated among donors, who included more females, and clonal diversity was possibly underestimated.

Germline trimming cut 3 bases from V and 2 bases from J; bases unmatched to any gene: 5. CDR1 and CDR2 from the germline V gene are SGHVS and FQNEAQ. CDR3 length: 16 residues. On this clone: The antigen is not known.

Repertoires were generated with immunoSEQ multiplex PCR, while TCRdb's copy carries only in-frame clones and drops some. The table has about 200,000 clones, roughly 90% seen once. The sequence derives from an adult who received the AZD1222 COVID-19 vaccine. Sample: peripheral blood, taken 28 days after the second AZD1222 dose. This chain links TRBV7-8 with TRBJ2-3; the match to TRBD2 covers 10 bases. CDR3 protein: CASSLTSGHNTDTQYF. CDR3 in DNA: TGTGCCAGCAGCTTGACTAGCGGGCACAACACAGATACGCAGTATTTT.